A single sample gave rise to the 19 T cell receptor beta chains below, sequenced in a study of blood T cell repertoires in COVID-19. TCRdb keeps only in-frame clones here, not all; method: immunoSEQ multiplex PCR. This sample has some 220,000 clones, with about 84% found just once. The sample comprised peripheral blood. These TCRs come from a human donor in a cohort sampled during active COVID-19.

V gene TRBV27 combines with J gene TRBJ2-7; possibly TRBD2 for D (5 bases). This CDR3 comprises 15 residues. Germline CDR1 reads MNHEY; CDR2 reads SMNVEV (reference sequence). The V and J ends lost 5 bases and 3 bases respectively, with 17 bases between them. CDR3 sequence reads: CASSPDWRLGYEQYF. The CDR3 coding sequence is TGTGCCAGCAGTCCGGACTGGCGTTTAGGCTACGAGCAGTACTTC.

This chain joins TRBV19 and TRBJ2-2; possibly TRBD2 for D (6 bases). The V gene lost 6 bases and the J gene lost 2 bases, with 16 bases spanning the gap. Germline V gene sequence: CDR1 LNHDA, CDR2 SQIVND (reference sequence). The CDR3 consists of 16 residues. CDR3 in DNA: TGTGCCAGTAGAGACCTAACACTAGCAAACACCGGGGAGCTGTTTTTT. This translates into CASRDLTLANTGELFF. Using reference TRBV19 and TRBJ2-2 for the parts outside the CDR3, the full variable domain is DGGITQSPKYLFRKEGQNVTLSCEQNLNHDAMYWYRQDPGQGLRLIYYSQIVNDFQKGDIAEGYSVSREKKESFPLTVTSAQKNPTAFYLCASRDLTLANTGELFFGEGSRLTVL.

The genes are TRBV19 and TRBJ1-2, with D possibly being TRBD1 (5 bases). This CDR3 contains 15 residues. V lost 3 bases and J 3 bases, leaving 14 bases between the germline ends. Germline CDR1 LNHDA, CDR2 SQIVND (reference sequence). The CDR3 bases are TGTGCCAGTAGTATTACTAGCCAGGGTGACTATGGCTACACCTTC. Amino acid sequence: CASSITSQGDYGYTF.

The chain uses TRBV7-9 and TRBJ2-7; TRBD1 might be the D (5 bases). Trimming removed 6 bases at V and 2 bases at J, with 11 bases between. The CDR3 has 13 amino acids. Germline CDR1 is SEHNR and CDR2 is FQNEAQ (reference sequence). CDR3 nucleotide sequence: TGTGCCAGCAGACCTGACAGTCCCTACGAGCAGTACTTC. This codes for CASRPDSPYEQYF.

This sequence joins TRBV7-2 and TRBJ1-5; no clear D. The CDR3 runs to 13 residues. The germline V gene has CDR1 SGHTA and CDR2 FQGNSA. V gave up 2 bases and J gave up 5 bases, with 7 bases separating them. The CDR3 nucleotides are TGTGCCAGCAGCTTATTGCGGGATCAGCCCCAGCATTTT. Its translation is CASSLLRDQPQHF.

J is TRBJ2-5 and V is TRBV6-5, with TRBD2 matching over 14 bases. Trimming cost V 2 bases and J 7 bases; bases outside gene matches: 6. This CDR3 is built from 16 residues. Germline CDR1 MNHEY, CDR2 SVGAGI. CDR3 sequence (DNA): TGTGCCAGCAGTTACCAATCCGGGACTAGCGGGGGGACCCAGTACTTC. Translated: CASSYQSGTSGGTQYF.

The chain is built from TRBV28 and TRBJ1-1; D is perhaps TRBD1 (6 bases). The V end was cut by 3 bases, the J end by 1 base, with 15 bases between. Germline loops: CDR1 MDHEN, CDR2 SYDVKM. The CDR3 totals 16 residues. Here the CDR3 DNA reads TGTGCCAGCAGTTTTCAGGGGCCAGGGAGGAACACTGAAGCTTTCTTT. Its translation: CASSFQGPGRNTEAFF.

The V call is TRBV5-1, the J call TRBJ2-7, with D unresolved. Deletions cut 0 bases from V and 2 bases from J, with 9 bases between. The CDR3 spans 14 residues. Per germline, CDR1 SGHRS and CDR2 YFSETQ. The DNA for the CDR3 is TGCGCCAGCAGCTTGGGAGGCATCACCTACGAGCAGTACTTC. It translates to CASSLGGITYEQYF.

The V call is TRBV30, the J call TRBJ1-5; 7 bases agree with TRBD1. The V segment lost 5 bases and the J segment 4 bases; nucleotides outside the gene matches: 5. CDR3 length: 13 amino acids. Germline lookup yields CDR1 GTSNPN and CDR2 SVGIG (reference sequence). The CDR3: CAWANRGNQPQHF. For the CDR3, the DNA is TGTGCCTGGGCGAACAGGGGTAATCAGCCCCAGCATTTT.

The rearrangement joins TRBV24-1 to TRBJ2-4; 11 bases are shared with TRBD1. CDR1 KGHDR and CDR2 SFDVKD come from the germline V gene. The CDR3 is 16 amino acids. V lost 9 bases, J lost 7 bases, and 13 bases stayed unmatched. The CDR3 DNA reads as TGTGCCACCTCTGAGGGCGGGACAGGGGGTATGAACATTCAGTACTTC. Translation: CATSEGGTGGMNIQYF.

This clone turned up a few times. The chain links TRBV29-1 to TRBJ1-5; D gene uncertain. Trimming took off 0 bases at V and 6 bases at J, with 12 bases between the two ends. The CDR3 runs 14 residues. CDR1 SQVTM and CDR2 ANQGSEA come from the germline V gene. CDR3 DNA: TGCAGCGTTGAAGACAGTCAGGAAGTTCAGCCCCAGCATTTT. Its translation: CSVEDSQEVQPQHF.

The V and J genes are TRBV7-9 and TRBJ1-2; 7 nucleotides match TRBD1. CDR1 SEHNR and CDR2 FQNEAQ come from the germline V gene (reference sequence). The CDR3 is 13 residues long. V dropped 6 bases and J dropped 8; count of bases not matched to a gene: 9. The CDR3 reads CASSARGGYGYTF. The CDR3 coding sequence is TGTGCCAGCAGTGCCCGAGGGGGCTACGGCTACACCTTC.

The chain employs TRBV10-3 and TRBJ1-6; the match to TRBD1 covers 7 bases. Germline V gene lookup returns CDR1 ENHRY and CDR2 SYGVKD. The CDR3 runs to 15 residues. Trimming removed 4 bases from V and 7 bases from J; junction bases left unmatched: 7. The CDR3 sequence is CAISAGQEGNSPLHF. The CDR3, as DNA: TGTGCCATCAGTGCCGGACAGGAGGGAAATTCACCCCTCCACTTT.

V usage is TRBV15 and J usage is TRBJ1-1; D perhaps matches TRBD1 (5 bases). Germline-derived CDR1 and CDR2 are LNHNV and YYDKDF (reference sequence). The germline V and J ends were trimmed by 5 bases and 6 bases, with 19 bases remaining between them. The CDR3 consists of 15 residues. In DNA, the CDR3 is TGTGCCACCAGCGGCACCTTAGGGGTCGAACCTGAAGCTTTCTTT. This gives the protein CATSGTLGVEPEAFF.

The J gene is TRBJ2-4, the V gene TRBV7-2; weak D call: TRBD2 (6 bases). This CDR3 has 14 amino acids. Trimming left V 3 bases short and J 6 bases short, with 12 bases between. The germline V gene encodes CDR1 SGHTA and CDR2 FQGNSA. CDR3: CASSLPRDLNIQYF. As DNA, the CDR3 is TGTGCCAGCAGCTTGCCTCGGGACTTAAACATTCAGTACTTC.

The table lists this clone with a count of one. J is TRBJ2-2 and V is TRBV7-6; TRBD1 might be the D (6 bases). The V end was cut by 3 bases, the J end by 5 bases, with 13 bases between. This CDR3 has 15 amino acids. Germline V gene data show CDR1 as SGHVS and CDR2 as FNYEAQ. The CDR3 is CASSLETGDTGELFF. CDR3 DNA: TGTGCCAGCAGCTTGGAGACAGGAGATACCGGGGAGCTGTTTTTT.

This chain links TRBV28 with TRBJ1-1; D possibly corresponds to TRBD1 (5 bases). Germline V CDR1 and CDR2: MDHEN, SYDVKM. The CDR3 is made up of 15 amino acids. The V gene lost 6 bases and the J gene lost 5 bases, with 19 bases spanning the gap. In nucleotides, the CDR3 is TGTGCCAGCAGAATAAGAGCCGGGACTTTGACTGAAGCTTTCTTT. Residues: CASRIRAGTLTEAFF.

CDR3 bases: TGTGCCAGCAGCTCCCGAAAGGGGACTCTTGAGGGCGGGCATAGCAATCAGCCCCAGCATTTT. Translating gives CASSSRKGTLEGGHSNQPQHF. The chain has TRBV21-1 and TRBJ1-5. TRBV21-1 is a documented pseudogene. The CDR3 is 21 amino acids.

V gene TRBV7-9 combines with J gene TRBJ1-5; the match to TRBD1 covers 9 bases. Germline V gives CDR1 SEHNR, CDR2 FQNEAQ (reference sequence). V gave up 3 bases and J gave up 7 bases; unmatched junction bases: 7. The CDR3 has 15 residues. Written as DNA, the CDR3 is TGTGCCAGCAGCTTGTCGGGACAGGGTGGGCAGCCCCAGCATTTT. This gives the protein CASSLSGQGGQPQHF. Together with reference TRBV7-9 and TRBJ1-5, the CDR3 gives the full variable domain: DTGVSQNPRHKITKRGQNVTFRCDPISEHNRLYWYRQTLGQGPEFLTYFQNEAQLEKSRLLSDRFSAERPKGSFSTLEIQRTEQGDSAMYLCASSLSGQGGQPQHFGDGTRLSIL.